This T cell receptor (beta chain) was sequenced in a study of CD8 T cells in ankylosing spondylitis. Study-wide points: Ankylosing spondylitis blood seemed to carry a telltale TCR beta motif made of eight highly homologous variants. Clones tied to disease were said to be significantly enriched in matched ankylosing spondylitis synovial fluid. Several of the motif variants were reported before in synovial fluid and blood from reactive arthritis.

Making the TCR beta libraries involved quantitative 5'-RACE with molecular barcodes. Each CDR3 protein is one row after TCRdb ran MiXCR on the 5' RACE reads. The data hold fewer than 350,000 distinct CDR3 sequences, with around a tenth observed a single time. In this sample, this clonotype turned up a few times. The antigen remains unidentified. The source of this sequence is a female donor with ankylosing spondylitis or in good health (not recorded which). Sequencing was performed on blood, either unsorted or a sorted T cell fraction (not recorded which).

CDR3 sequence reads: CASSSTTYNEQFF. CDR3 nucleotide sequence: TGCGCCAGCAGCTCTACAACCTACAATGAGCAGTTCTTC. The chain recombines TRBV5-1 with TRBJ2-1; D ambiguous. Trimming stripped 3 bases from V and 2 bases from J, with 6 bases between. Germline values: CDR1 SGHRS, CDR2 YFSETQ. This CDR3 is 13 amino acids long.